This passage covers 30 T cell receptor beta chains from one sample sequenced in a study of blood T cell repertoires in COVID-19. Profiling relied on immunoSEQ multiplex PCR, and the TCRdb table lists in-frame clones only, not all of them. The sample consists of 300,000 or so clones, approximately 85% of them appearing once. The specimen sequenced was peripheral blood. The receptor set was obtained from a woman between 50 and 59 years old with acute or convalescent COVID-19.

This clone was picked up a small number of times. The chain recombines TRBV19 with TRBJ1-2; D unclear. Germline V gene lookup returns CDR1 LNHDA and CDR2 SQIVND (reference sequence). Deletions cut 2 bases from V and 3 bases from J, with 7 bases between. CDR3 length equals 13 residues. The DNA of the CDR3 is TGTGCCAGTAGTATAACCCGGGACTATGGCTACACCTTC. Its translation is CASSITRDYGYTF.

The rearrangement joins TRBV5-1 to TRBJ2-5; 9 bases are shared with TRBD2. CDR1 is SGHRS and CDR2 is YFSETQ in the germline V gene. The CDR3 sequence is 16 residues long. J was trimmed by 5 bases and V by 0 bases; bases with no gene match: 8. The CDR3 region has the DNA TGCGCCAGCAGCTTGGCCAGTAGCGGGAGCGGGGAGACCCAGTACTTC. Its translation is CASSLASSGSGETQYF.

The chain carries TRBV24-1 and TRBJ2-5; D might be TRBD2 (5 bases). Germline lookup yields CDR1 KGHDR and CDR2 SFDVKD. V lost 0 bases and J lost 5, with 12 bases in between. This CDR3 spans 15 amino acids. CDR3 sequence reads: CATSDLSGNWETQYF. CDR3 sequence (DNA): TGTGCCACCAGTGATTTGTCGGGGAATTGGGAGACCCAGTACTTC.

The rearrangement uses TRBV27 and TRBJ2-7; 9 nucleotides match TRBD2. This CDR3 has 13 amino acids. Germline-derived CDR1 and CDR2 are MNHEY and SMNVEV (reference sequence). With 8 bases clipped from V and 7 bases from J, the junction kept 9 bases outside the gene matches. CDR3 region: CASGETSGIEQYF. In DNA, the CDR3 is TGTGCCAGCGGGGAGACTAGCGGAATAGAGCAGTACTTC.

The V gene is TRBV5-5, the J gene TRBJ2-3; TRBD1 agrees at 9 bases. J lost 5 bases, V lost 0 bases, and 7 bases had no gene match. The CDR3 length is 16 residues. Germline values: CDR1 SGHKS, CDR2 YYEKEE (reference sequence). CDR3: CASSLGIGQGQDTQYF. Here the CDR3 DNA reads TGTGCCAGCAGCTTGGGAATAGGACAGGGGCAAGATACGCAGTATTTT.

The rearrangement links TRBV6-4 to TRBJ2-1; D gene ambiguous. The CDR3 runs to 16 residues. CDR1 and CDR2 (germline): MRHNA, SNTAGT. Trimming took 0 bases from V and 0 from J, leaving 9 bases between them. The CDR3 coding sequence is TGTGCCAGCAGTGACTCGTCTAGGCGCTCCTACAATGAGCAGTTCTTC. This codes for CASSDSSRRSYNEQFF.

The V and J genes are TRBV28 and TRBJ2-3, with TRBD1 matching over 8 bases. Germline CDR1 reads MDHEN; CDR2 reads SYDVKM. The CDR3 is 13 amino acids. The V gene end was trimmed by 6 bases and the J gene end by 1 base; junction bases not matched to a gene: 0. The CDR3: CASRTGGTDTQYF. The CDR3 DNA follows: TGTGCCAGCAGGACAGGGGGCACAGATACGCAGTATTTT.

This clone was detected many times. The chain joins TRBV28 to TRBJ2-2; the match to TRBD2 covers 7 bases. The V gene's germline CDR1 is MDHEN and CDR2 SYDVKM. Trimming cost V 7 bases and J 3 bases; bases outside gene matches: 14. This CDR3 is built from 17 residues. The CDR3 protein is CASIPAGREADTGELFF. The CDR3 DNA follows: TGTGCCAGCATCCCTGCGGGGAGGGAGGCGGACACCGGGGAGCTGTTTTTT.

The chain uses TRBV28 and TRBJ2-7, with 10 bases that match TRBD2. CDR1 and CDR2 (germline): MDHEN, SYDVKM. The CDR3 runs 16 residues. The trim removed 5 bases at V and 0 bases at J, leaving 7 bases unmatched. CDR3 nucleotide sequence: TGTGCCAGCAGTACTATTGGACTAGCGGTCTCCTACGAGCAGTACTTC. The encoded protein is CASSTIGLAVSYEQYF.

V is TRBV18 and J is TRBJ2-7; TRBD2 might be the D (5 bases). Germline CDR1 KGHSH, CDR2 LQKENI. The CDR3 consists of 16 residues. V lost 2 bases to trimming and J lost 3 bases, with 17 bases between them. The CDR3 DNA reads TGTGCCAGCTCACCAATAGTTGGGCGCCGGGACTACGAGCAGTACTTC. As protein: CASSPIVGRRDYEQYF.

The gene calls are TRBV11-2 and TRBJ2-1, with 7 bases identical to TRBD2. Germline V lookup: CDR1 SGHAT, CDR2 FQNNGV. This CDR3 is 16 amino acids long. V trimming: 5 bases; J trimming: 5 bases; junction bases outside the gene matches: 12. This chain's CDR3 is CASSLPWGGSNNEQFF. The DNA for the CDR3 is TGTGCCAGCAGCCTACCTTGGGGGGGGTCTAACAATGAGCAGTTCTTC.

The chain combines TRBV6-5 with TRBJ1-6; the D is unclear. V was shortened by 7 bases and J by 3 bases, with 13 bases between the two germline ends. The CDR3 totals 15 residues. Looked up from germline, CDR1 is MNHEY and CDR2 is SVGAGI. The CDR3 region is CASTLHGNYNSPLHF. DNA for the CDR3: TGTGCCAGCACGCTGCACGGGAACTATAATTCACCCCTCCACTTT.

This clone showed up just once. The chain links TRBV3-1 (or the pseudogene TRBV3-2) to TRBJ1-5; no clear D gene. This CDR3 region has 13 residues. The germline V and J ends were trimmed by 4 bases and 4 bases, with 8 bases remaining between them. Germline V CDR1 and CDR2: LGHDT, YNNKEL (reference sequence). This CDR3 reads CASSRRQNQPQHF. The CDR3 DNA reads TGTGCCAGCAGCCGCCGACAAAATCAGCCCCAGCATTTT.

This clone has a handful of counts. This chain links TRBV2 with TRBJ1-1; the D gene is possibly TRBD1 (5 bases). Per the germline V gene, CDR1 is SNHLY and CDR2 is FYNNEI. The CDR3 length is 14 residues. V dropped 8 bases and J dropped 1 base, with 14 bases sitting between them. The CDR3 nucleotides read TGTGCCAGCCTCGTTGACAGTTGGAACACTGAAGCTTTCTTT. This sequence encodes CASLVDSWNTEAFF.

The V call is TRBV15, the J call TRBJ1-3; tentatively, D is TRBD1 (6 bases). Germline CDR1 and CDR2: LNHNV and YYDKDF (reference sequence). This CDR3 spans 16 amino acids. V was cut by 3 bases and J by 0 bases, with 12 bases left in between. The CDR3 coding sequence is TGTGCCACCAGCAGGGGGACAATCATCTCTGGAAACACCATATATTTT. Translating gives CATSRGTIISGNTIYF.

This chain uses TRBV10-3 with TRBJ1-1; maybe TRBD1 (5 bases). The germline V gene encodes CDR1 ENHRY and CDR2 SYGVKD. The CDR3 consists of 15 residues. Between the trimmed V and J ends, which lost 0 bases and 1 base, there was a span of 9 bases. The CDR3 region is CAISESRGPNTEAFF. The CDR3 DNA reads TGTGCCATCAGTGAGTCGCGGGGCCCGAACACTGAAGCTTTCTTT.

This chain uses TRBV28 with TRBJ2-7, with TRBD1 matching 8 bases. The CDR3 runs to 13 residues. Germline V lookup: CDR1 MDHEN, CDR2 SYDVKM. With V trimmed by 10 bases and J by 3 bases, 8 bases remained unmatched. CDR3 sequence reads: CATGTGPIYEQYF. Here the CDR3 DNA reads TGTGCCACCGGGACAGGACCCATCTACGAGCAGTACTTC.

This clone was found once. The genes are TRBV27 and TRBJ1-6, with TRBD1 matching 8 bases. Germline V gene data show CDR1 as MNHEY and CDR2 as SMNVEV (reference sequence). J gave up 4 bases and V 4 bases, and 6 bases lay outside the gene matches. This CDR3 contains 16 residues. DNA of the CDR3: TGTGCCAGCAGTTCTATTGGGACAGGTTATAATTCACCCCTCCACTTT. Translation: CASSSIGTGYNSPLHF.

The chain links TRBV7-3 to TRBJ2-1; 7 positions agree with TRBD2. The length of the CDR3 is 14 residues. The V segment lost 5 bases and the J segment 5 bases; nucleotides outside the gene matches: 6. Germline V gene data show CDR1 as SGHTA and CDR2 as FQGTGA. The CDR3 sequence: CASSLWDYHNEQFF. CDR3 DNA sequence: TGTGCCAGCAGCCTTTGGGACTACCACAATGAGCAGTTCTTC.

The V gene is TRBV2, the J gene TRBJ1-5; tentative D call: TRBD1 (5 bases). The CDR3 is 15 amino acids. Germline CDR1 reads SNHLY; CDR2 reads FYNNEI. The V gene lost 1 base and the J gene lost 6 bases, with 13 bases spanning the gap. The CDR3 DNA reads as TGTGCCAGCAGTGAAGGGTTCAGGGTAGTTCAGCCCCAGCATTTT. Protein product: CASSEGFRVVQPQHF.

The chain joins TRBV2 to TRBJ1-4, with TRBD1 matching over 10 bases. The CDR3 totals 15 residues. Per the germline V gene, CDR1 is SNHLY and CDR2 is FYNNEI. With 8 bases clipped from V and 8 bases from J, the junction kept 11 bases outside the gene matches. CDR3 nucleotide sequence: TGTGCCAGCCGGGACAGGGGAACCCGGGGGGAAAAACTGTTTTTT. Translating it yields CASRDRGTRGEKLFF.

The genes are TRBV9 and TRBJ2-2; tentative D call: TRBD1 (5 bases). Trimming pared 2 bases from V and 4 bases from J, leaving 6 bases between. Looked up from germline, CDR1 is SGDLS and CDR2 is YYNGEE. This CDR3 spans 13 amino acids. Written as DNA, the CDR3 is TGTGCCAGCAGCGTCAGGGTCACCGGGGAGCTGTTTTTT. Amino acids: CASSVRVTGELFF.

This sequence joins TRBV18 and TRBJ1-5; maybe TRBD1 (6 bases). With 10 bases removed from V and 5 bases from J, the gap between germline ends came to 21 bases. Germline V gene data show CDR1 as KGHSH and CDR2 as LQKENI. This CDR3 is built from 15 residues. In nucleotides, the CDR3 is TGTGCCATCCCCAATCCCCCACAGGGAGATCAGCCCCAGCATTTT. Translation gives CAIPNPPQGDQPQHF. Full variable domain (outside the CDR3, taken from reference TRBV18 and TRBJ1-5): NAGVMQNPRHLVRRRGQEARLRCSPMKGHSHVYWYRQLPEEGLKFMVYLQKENIIDESGMPKERFSAEFPKEGPSILRIQQVVRGDSAAYFCAIPNPPQGDQPQHFGDGTRLSIL.

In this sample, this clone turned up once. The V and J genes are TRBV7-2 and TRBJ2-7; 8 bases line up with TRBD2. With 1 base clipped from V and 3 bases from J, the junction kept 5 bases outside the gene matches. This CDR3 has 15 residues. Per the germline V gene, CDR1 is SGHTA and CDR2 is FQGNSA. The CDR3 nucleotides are TGTGCCAGCAGCTTAGGCGGGAGGCTAGACTACGAGCAGTACTTC. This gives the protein CASSLGGRLDYEQYF.

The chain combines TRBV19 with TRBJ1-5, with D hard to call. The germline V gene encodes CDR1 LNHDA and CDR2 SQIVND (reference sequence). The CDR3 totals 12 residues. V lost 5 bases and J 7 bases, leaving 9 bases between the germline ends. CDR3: CASSPRSQPQHF. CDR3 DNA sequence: TGTGCCAGTAGTCCCAGGTCCCAGCCCCAGCATTTT.

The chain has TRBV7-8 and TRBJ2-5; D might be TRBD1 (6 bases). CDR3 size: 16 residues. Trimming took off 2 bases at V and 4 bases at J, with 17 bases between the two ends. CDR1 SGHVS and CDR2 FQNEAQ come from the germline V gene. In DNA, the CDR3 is TGTGCCAGCAGCTTATGGGACAACCCAACGGGAGAGACCCAGTACTTC. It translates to CASSLWDNPTGETQYF.

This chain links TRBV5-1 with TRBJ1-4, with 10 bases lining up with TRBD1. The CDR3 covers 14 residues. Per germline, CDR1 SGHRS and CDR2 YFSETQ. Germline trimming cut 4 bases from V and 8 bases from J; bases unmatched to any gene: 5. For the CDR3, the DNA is TGCGCCAGCAGCCCGGGACAGGGGAGCGAAAAACTGTTTTTT. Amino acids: CASSPGQGSEKLFF.

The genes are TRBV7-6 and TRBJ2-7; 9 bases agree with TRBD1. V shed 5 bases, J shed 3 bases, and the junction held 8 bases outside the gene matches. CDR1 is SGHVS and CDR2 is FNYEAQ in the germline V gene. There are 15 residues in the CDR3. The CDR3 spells CASSLGTGTLYEQYF. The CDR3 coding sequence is TGTGCCAGCAGCCTCGGGACAGGGACTCTCTACGAGCAGTACTTC. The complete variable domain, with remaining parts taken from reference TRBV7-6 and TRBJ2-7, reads GAGVSQSPRYKVTKRGQDVALRCDPISGHVSLYWYRQALGQGPEFLTYFNYEAQQDKSGLPNDRFSAERPEGSISTLTIQRTEQRDSAMYRCASSLGTGTLYEQYFGPGTRLTVT.

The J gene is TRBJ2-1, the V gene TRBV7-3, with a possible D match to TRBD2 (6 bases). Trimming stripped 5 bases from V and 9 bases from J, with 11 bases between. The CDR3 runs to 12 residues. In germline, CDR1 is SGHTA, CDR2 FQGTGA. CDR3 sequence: CASSPGGIEQFF. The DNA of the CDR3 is TGTGCCAGCAGCCCCGGCGGGATTGAGCAGTTCTTC.

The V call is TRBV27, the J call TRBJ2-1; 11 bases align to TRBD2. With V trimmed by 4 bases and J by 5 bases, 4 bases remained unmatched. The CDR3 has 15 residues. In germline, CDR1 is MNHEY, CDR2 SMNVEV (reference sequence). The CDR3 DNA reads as TGTGCCAGCAGTTACGGGACTAGCGGAAACAATGAGCAGTTCTTC. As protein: CASSYGTSGNNEQFF.